Listed below are T cell receptor beta chains from one sample, sequenced in a study of T cell clones after liver transplantation. Assay used: immunoSEQ multiplex PCR; TCRdb lists only in-frame clones, some missing. The data show more than 7,500 clones, with approximately 80% seen just once and under 60% held by the top ten. Sequenced material: CD8+ T cells from blood, taken at the 22-month timepoint. Every receptor here comes from a human patient who received a liver transplant. Some T cells here may be from the graft donor. The CDR3 runs from the conserved cysteine through the conserved F or W. A D gene is named only where the DNA matches it firmly. Rows give clone size only sometimes, using once, few, many, or a class for an expanded clone.

V,size,D,J,CDR3,DNA
TRBV15,once,-,TRBJ1-2,CATSRDRGFYGYTF,TGTGCCACCAGCAGAGATAGGGGATTCTATGGCTACACCTTC
TRBV6-1,-,TRBD1,TRBJ2-2,CASSGFRGLANTGELFF,TGTGCCAGCAGTGGCTTCAGGGGGCTAGCGAACACCGGGGAGCTGTTTTTT
TRBV10-1,-,-,TRBJ2-7,CASSGGQLSYEQYF,TGCGCCAGCAGTGGGGGACAATTAAGCTACGAGCAGTACTTC
TRBV6-1,-,-,TRBJ1-5,CASSGDTGRSNQPQHF,TGTGCCAGCAGTGGGGACACGGGGAGGAGCAATCAGCCCCAGCATTTT
TRBV7-8,few,TRBD2,TRBJ2-5,CASSFIPGLAGGQETQYF,TGTGCCAGCAGCTTTATCCCGGGACTAGCGGGGGGCCAAGAGACCCAGTACTTC
TRBV6-6,-,-,TRBJ2-1,CASSSGRDNEQFF,TGTGCCAGCAGTTCCGGAAGGGACAATGAGCAGTTCTTC
TRBV5-4,-,-,TRBJ2-2,CASAPVDGVPTGELFF,TGTGCCAGCGCACCGGTGGACGGAGTGCCCACCGGGGAGCTGTTTTTT
TRBV6-6,-,-,TRBJ2-3,CASSYSPHTQYF,TGTGCCAGCAGTTACTCTCCCCATACGCAGTATTTT
TRBV6-6,-,TRBD1,TRBJ1-4,CASSLSGGRGNEKLFF,TGTGCCAGCAGTTTGTCAGGGGGTCGCGGTAATGAAAAACTGTTTTTT
TRBV20-1,-,-,TRBJ1-2,CSAWDGYTF,TGCAGTGCCTGGGATGGCTACACCTTC
TRBV28,once,-,TRBJ1-2,CASRRVTETNYGYTF,TGTGCCAGCAGAAGAGTGACAGAGACTAACTATGGCTACACCTTC
TRBV5-4,-,-,TRBJ2-3,CASSLGGPTDTQYF,TGTGCCAGCAGCTTAGGGGGACCCACAGATACGCAGTATTTT
TRBV25-1,-,-,TRBJ2-7,CASSPGSYEQYF,TGTGCCAGCAGTCCTGGATCCTACGAGCAGTACTTC
TRBV7-6,-,-,TRBJ1-1,CASSSPGSDTEAFF,TGTGCCAGCAGCTCGCCGGGATCGGACACTGAAGCTTTCTTT
TRBV5-6,-,-,TRBJ2-1,CASSSTIYRDDNEQFF,TGTGCCAGCAGCTCGACAATATACCGGGACGACAATGAGCAGTTCTTC
TRBV28,-,-,TRBJ2-2,CASRQAGELFF,TGTGCCAGCAGACAGGCCGGGGAGCTGTTTTTT
TRBV6-5,once,-,TRBJ2-7,CASSYKADTYEQYF,TGTGCCAGCAGTTACAAGGCGGATACCTACGAGCAGTACTTC
TRBV6-1,-,TRBD2,TRBJ2-3,CASSVETSAYSTDTQYF,TGTGCCAGCAGTGTCGAGACTAGCGCCTATAGCACAGATACGCAGTATTTT
TRBV27,-,-,TRBJ2-7,CASSLSGTGFYEQYF,TGTGCCAGCAGTCTCAGCGGGACAGGATTCTACGAGCAGTACTTC
TRBV28,-,-,TRBJ2-3,CASSASMWTDTQYF,TGTGCCAGCAGTGCTAGTATGTGGACAGATACGCAGTATTTT
TRBV4-1,-,-,TRBJ2-7,CASSHRQSSSYEQYF,TGCGCCAGCAGCCACCGCCAGTCGAGCTCCTACGAGCAGTACTTC
TRBV5-4,-,TRBD1,TRBJ2-7,CASSFGQGGEQYF,TGTGCCAGCAGCTTTGGACAGGGAGGCGAGCAGTACTTC
TRBV6-1,-,TRBD1,TRBJ2-7,CASSETGQGYEQYF,TGTGCCAGCAGTGAGACGGGACAGGGTTACGAGCAGTACTTC
TRBV13,-,-,TRBJ1-3,CASSFSGTGGFSGNTIYF,TGTGCCAGCAGCTTCTCCGGGACGGGGGGCTTCTCTGGAAACACCATATATTTT
TRBV27,-,TRBD1,TRBJ1-3,CASSLSRTGSGNTIYF,TGTGCCAGCAGTTTATCCCGGACAGGGTCTGGAAACACCATATATTTT
TRBV5-4,-,-,TRBJ2-7,CASSLARRYEQYF,TGTGCCAGCAGCTTGGCCCGGCGTTACGAGCAGTACTTC
TRBV28,-,-,TRBJ2-7,CASSPQGSSYEQYF,TGTGCCAGCAGTCCGCAGGGGAGCTCCTACGAGCAGTACTTC
TRBV9,once,-,TRBJ1-1,CASSPLKGVETEAFF,TGTGCCAGCAGCCCCTTGAAAGGGGTGGAGACTGAAGCTTTCTTT
TRBV6-4,-,TRBD2,TRBJ2-3,CASSDSSGGASTDTQYF,TGTGCCAGCAGTGACTCTAGCGGGGGGGCTAGCACAGATACGCAGTATTTT
TRBV14,medium-sized,-,TRBJ2-7,CASSQAGYEQYF,TGTGCCAGCAGCCAAGCAGGGTACGAGCAGTACTTC
TRBV2,-,TRBD1,TRBJ2-1,CASRLTTGLDEQFF,TGTGCCAGCAGATTGACGACAGGGCTGGATGAGCAGTTCTTC
TRBV5-1,once,-,TRBJ2-7,CASSVEWGSVDEQYF,TGCGCCAGCAGCGTCGAGTGGGGGAGTGTGGACGAGCAGTACTTC
TRBV30,-,-,TRBJ1-5,CAWSVEGNQPQHF,TGTGCCTGGAGTGTCGAGGGGAATCAGCCCCAGCATTTT
TRBV27,-,-,TRBJ2-1,CATQTGNEQFF,TGTGCCACGCAAACAGGGAATGAGCAGTTCTTC
TRBV7-8,-,-,TRBJ2-5,CASWEGGRQETQYF,TGTGCCAGCTGGGAGGGGGGCCGCCAAGAGACCCAGTACTTC
TRBV19,-,-,TRBJ2-3,CASSPTDRDTQYF,TGTGCCAGTAGTCCCACCGATAGGGATACGCAGTATTTT
TRBV19,-,-,TRBJ2-7,CASSVAISYEQYF,TGTGCCAGTAGTGTAGCGATCTCCTACGAGCAGTACTTC
TRBV6-6,-,-,TRBJ1-6,CASFSGRLNSPLHF,TGTGCCAGCTTCTCGGGACGGTTGAATTCACCCCTCCACTTT
TRBV6-5,-,-,TRBJ2-7,CASSYYGGLFEEQYF,TGTGCCAGCAGTTATTACGGGGGGCTCTTTGAGGAGCAGTACTTC
TRBV28,once,-,TRBJ2-2,CASSFFGRRGGELFF,TGTGCCAGCAGTTTTTTCGGACGGCGGGGCGGGGAGCTGTTTTTT
TRBV27,-,-,TRBJ2-7,CASSYWGSEQYF,TGTGCCAGCAGTTATTGGGGCAGCGAGCAGTACTTC
TRBV5-8,once,-,TRBJ1-1,CASSTSYGQNTEAFF,TGTGCCAGCAGCACGTCCTATGGACAGAACACTGAAGCTTTCTTT
TRBV5-6,-,TRBD1,TRBJ2-7,CASSFGTASYEQYF,TGTGCCAGCAGCTTCGGGACAGCGTCCTACGAGCAGTACTTC
TRBV6-5,-,-,TRBJ1-2,CASSYTMKGTDYGYTF,TGTGCCAGCAGTTACACCATGAAGGGGACGGACTATGGCTACACCTTC
TRBV2,-,-,TRBJ1-6,CASSDPSYNSPLHF,TGTGCCAGCAGTGATCCCAGCTACAATTCACCCCTCCACTTT
TRBV9,-,-,TRBJ2-7,CASSPDWTASSYEQYF,TGTGCCAGCAGCCCTGATTGGACAGCTAGCTCCTACGAGCAGTACTTC
TRBV9,-,-,TRBJ2-1,CASSVDLSSYNEQFF,TGTGCCAGCAGCGTAGACCTGAGCTCCTACAATGAGCAGTTCTTC
TRBV28,-,TRBD1,TRBJ1-4,CASRDPGGGEKLFF,TGTGCCAGCAGGGACCCAGGGGGTGGTGAAAAACTGTTTTTT
TRBV6-4,-,TRBD2,TRBJ2-1,CASSPTSGGHEQFF,TGTGCCAGCAGCCCGACTAGCGGGGGCCATGAGCAGTTCTTC
TRBV7-9,few,-,TRBJ1-2,CASSGDLINYGYTF,TGTGCCAGCAGCGGGGACCTAATCAACTATGGCTACACCTTC
TRBV19,-,-,TRBJ1-2,CASSFQNFYGYTF,TGTGCCAGTAGTTTTCAGAACTTCTATGGCTACACCTTC
TRBV2,once,TRBD2,TRBJ2-5,CAPRGGRDQETQYF,TGTGCTCCTCGGGGGGGCAGGGATCAAGAGACCCAGTACTTC
TRBV2,-,-,TRBJ2-4,CASPKSRPGSYIQYF,TGTGCCAGCCCCAAATCCAGGCCGGGATCCTACATTCAGTACTTC
TRBV11-2,once,-,TRBJ1-6,CASSLNSPLHF,TGTGCCAGCAGCTTGAATTCACCCCTCCACTTT
TRBV19,-,-,TRBJ2-3,CASSPSADTQYF,TGTGCCAGTAGTCCCTCAGCGGATACGCAGTATTTT
TRBV5-1,-,-,TRBJ1-6,CASSPYSLSSYNSPLHF,TGCGCCAGCAGCCCGTACAGCCTTAGCTCCTATAATTCACCCCTCCACTTT
TRBV2,-,-,TRBJ1-2,CASSVETRVHGYTF,TGTGCCAGCAGTGTAGAAACAAGGGTCCATGGCTACACCTTC
TRBV6-6,-,-,TRBJ2-7,CASSYSRGHEQYF,TGTGCCAGCAGTTACTCGCGGGGTCACGAGCAGTACTTC
TRBV27,-,-,TRBJ1-5,CASSPTGFINQPQHF,TGTGCCAGCAGTCCAACAGGGTTCATCAATCAGCCCCAGCATTTT